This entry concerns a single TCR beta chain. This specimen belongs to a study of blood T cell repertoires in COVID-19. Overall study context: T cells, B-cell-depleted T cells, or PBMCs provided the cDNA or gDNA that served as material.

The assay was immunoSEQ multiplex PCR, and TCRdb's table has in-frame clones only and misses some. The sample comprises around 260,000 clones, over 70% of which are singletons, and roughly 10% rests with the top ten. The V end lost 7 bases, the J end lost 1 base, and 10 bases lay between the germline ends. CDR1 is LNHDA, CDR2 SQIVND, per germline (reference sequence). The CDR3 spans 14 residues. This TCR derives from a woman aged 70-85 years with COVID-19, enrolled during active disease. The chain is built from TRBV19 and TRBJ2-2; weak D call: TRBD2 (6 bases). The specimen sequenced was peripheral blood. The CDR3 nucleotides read TGTGCCAGTAAGCCGGGAGAGAACACCGGGGAGCTGTTTTTT. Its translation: CASKPGENTGELFF.